These 13 T cell receptor beta chains share one sample of origin, sequenced in a study of blood T cells in healthy people across ages. Next came a second PCR, run for about 6 to 12 cycles, which used a sample-barcoded 5' primer along with a J-beta primer mix. TCRdb independently ran MiXCR on the 5' RACE reads; one entry per CDR3 protein. This sample has fewer than 2 million distinct CDR3 sequences, with 39% found just once. Source material: blood. These receptors were collected from a human donor in good health.

The V call is TRBV7-2, the J call TRBJ2-6; no clear D. Germline V gene sequence: CDR1 SGHTA, CDR2 FQGNSA. The CDR3 consists of 19 residues. V gave up 5 bases and J gave up 0 bases, with 20 bases separating them. CDR3 bases: TGTGCCAGCAGCCCCCTGGGCGGTAGATCGTTCTCTGGGGCCAACGTCCTGACTTTC. Protein product: CASSPLGGRSFSGANVLTF.

This clonotype occurred a few times. The V call is TRBV9, the J call TRBJ1-1; TRBD1 matches 7 bases. The CDR3 is 15 residues long. Germline lookup yields CDR1 SGDLS and CDR2 YYNGEE. The J segment lost 0 bases and the V segment lost 6 bases, leaving 8 bases of the junction unmatched. CDR3 region: CASTTGVAVNTEAFF. In DNA, the CDR3 is TGTGCCAGCACCACAGGGGTAGCCGTGAACACTGAAGCTTTCTTT.

The J gene is TRBJ2-5, the V gene TRBV20-1, with 11 bases identical to TRBD2. V trimming: 1 base; J trimming: 11 bases; junction bases outside the gene matches: 15. In germline, CDR1 is DFQATT, CDR2 SNEGSKA (reference sequence). This CDR3 is built from 16 residues. The CDR3 sequence: CSARGLLAGVPGEQYF. DNA of the CDR3: TGCAGTGCTAGAGGGTTACTAGCGGGGGTCCCGGGGGAGCAGTACTTC.

The genes are TRBV20-1 and TRBJ2-3; TRBD2 agrees at 11 bases. The CDR3 runs 14 residues. CDR1 is DFQATT, CDR2 SNEGSKA, per germline (reference sequence). V dropped 4 bases and J dropped 6; count of bases not matched to a gene: 6. CDR3 nucleotides: TGCAGTGCTATTAGCGGGGGGGCGGGTGATACGCAGTATTTT. This encodes CSAISGGAGDTQYF.

As for this clonotype: The junction differs from germline at one of its ends, possibly a read error. This rearrangement joins TRBV12-3 or TRBV12-4 to TRBJ2-3; 8 positions match TRBD2. This CDR3 comprises 16 residues. The DNA of the CDR3 is TGTGCCAGCAGCTACGTAGCGGGGTTAAGCACAGATGCGCAGTATTTT. It is translated as CASSYVAGLSTDAQYF.

This clonotype was seen more than once but under ten times. This rearrangement joins TRBV3-1 to TRBJ2-5; 10 bases align to TRBD1. The CDR3 sequence is 14 residues long. With V trimmed by 2 bases and J by 4 bases, 1 base remained unmatched. Germline CDR1 is LGHDT and CDR2 is YNNKEL (reference sequence). In DNA, the CDR3 is TGTGCCAGCAGCCAATGGGACAGGGGAGAGACCCAGTACTTC. This sequence encodes CASSQWDRGETQYF.

This clonotype came up a few times. DNA of the CDR3: TGTGCCAGCAGCCTGAGACAGGTCGAAGGCAATGAGCAGTTCTTC. Its translation: CASSLRQVEGNEQFF. V and J are TRBV27 and TRBJ2-1; D is perhaps TRBD1 (6 bases). Germline loops: CDR1 MNHEY, CDR2 SMNVEV (reference sequence). The CDR3 length is 15 residues. V was cut by 6 bases and J by 6 bases, with 18 bases left in between.

The chain links TRBV20-1 to TRBJ1-1; possible D gene TRBD1, 5 bases. The V gene lost 1 base and the J gene lost 4 bases, with 13 bases spanning the gap. Germline assignment: CDR1 DFQATT and CDR2 SNEGSKA (reference sequence). The CDR3 contains 14 residues. The CDR3 is CSARGGEGPTEAFF. The DNA of the CDR3 is TGCAGTGCTAGAGGGGGGGAGGGCCCCACTGAAGCTTTCTTT.

This clonotype has a handful of counts. The rearrangement uses TRBV5-1 and TRBJ1-2; D remains unclear. The CDR3 has 15 amino acids. Germline V gives CDR1 SGHRS, CDR2 YFSETQ. With 0 bases removed from V and 4 bases from J, the gap between germline ends came to 13 bases. CDR3 residues: CASSLDGEPGYGYTF. The CDR3 nucleotides are TGCGCCAGCAGCTTGGATGGGGAACCCGGCTATGGCTACACCTTC.

This clonotype was picked up many times. The DNA for the CDR3 is TGCGCCAGCAGCTTGGACAGGCCGAACACTGAAGCTTTCTTT. Translation: CASSLDRPNTEAFF. The V and J genes are TRBV5-1 and TRBJ1-1, with a tentative D call TRBD1 (5 bases). V gave up 0 bases and J gave up 1 base, with 7 bases separating them. This CDR3 contains 14 residues. Germline V gene sequence: CDR1 SGHRS, CDR2 YFSETQ.

The chain links TRBV9 to TRBJ1-2, with D possibly being TRBD1 (5 bases). The ends were cut back, 0 bases at V and 7 bases at J, with 16 bases in the middle. From germline, CDR1 is SGDLS and CDR2 YYNGEE. The CDR3 has 15 amino acids. The CDR3 nucleotides read TGTGCCAGCAGCGTAGACCCCAGGGTTAGGAGTGGCTACACCTTC. Encoded protein: CASSVDPRVRSGYTF.

The chain recombines TRBV12-3 or TRBV12-4 with TRBJ1-5; D may be TRBD1 (5 bases). This CDR3 comprises 15 residues. Trimming took 4 bases from V and 4 from J, leaving 14 bases between them. The CDR3 sequence is CASSSTGRPNQPQHF. CDR3 DNA sequence: TGTGCCAGCAGTTCTACAGGACGACCTAATCAGCCCCAGCATTTT.

The chain carries TRBV29-1 and TRBJ1-3, with TRBD1 matching 9 bases. Trimming cost V 6 bases and J 6 bases; bases outside gene matches: 9. Germline V gives CDR1 SQVTM, CDR2 ANQGSEA. CDR3 size: 14 residues. CDR3 sequence reads: CSVVPGQGENTIYF. CDR3 in DNA: TGCAGCGTGGTCCCGGGACAGGGAGAAAACACCATATATTTT.